This passage covers 18 T cell receptor beta chains from one sample sequenced in a study of cytomegalovirus exposure and HLA in healthy donors. Vbeta (60) and Jbeta (13) primers were used in the PCR. Sequencing was performed with immunoSEQ multiplex PCR; in TCRdb, only in-frame clones are kept and a portion is missing. The table includes under 140,000 clones, approximately 86% detected once. The sample taken for sequencing was PBMCs. The receptor set was obtained from a man aged 40-55 years in good health and CMV-seronegative.

The chain uses TRBV7-3 and TRBJ2-3; D is unresolved. The CDR3 runs 13 residues. Germline lookup yields CDR1 SGHTA and CDR2 FQGTGA. V was pared by 5 bases and J by 6 bases, with 12 bases between. The CDR3 region is CASSTWAPDTQYF. In DNA, the CDR3 is TGTGCCAGCAGCACTTGGGCCCCGGATACGCAGTATTTT.

V and J are TRBV29-1 and TRBJ1-1; 8 positions agree with TRBD1. The CDR3 is 12 residues long. Germline CDR1 SQVTM, CDR2 ANQGSEA. Trimming removed 4 bases from V and 7 bases from J; junction bases left unmatched: 5. The CDR3 reads CSVGQGNFEAFF. The DNA of the CDR3 is TGCAGCGTTGGACAGGGGAATTTTGAAGCTTTCTTT. Drawing the rest from reference TRBV29-1 and TRBJ1-1, the complete variable domain is SAVISQKPSRDICQRGTSLTIQCQVDSQVTMMFWYRQQPGQSLTLIATANQGSEATYESGFVIDKFPISRPNLTFSTLTVSNMSPEDSSIYLCSVGQGNFEAFFGQGTRLTVV.

This chain joins TRBV30 and TRBJ2-1; 12 bases map to TRBD2. Unmatched junction bases numbered 5, after V lost 3 bases and J lost 8 bases. CDR1 and CDR2 (germline): GTSNPN, SVGIG (reference sequence). CDR3 length equals 14 residues. The CDR3 DNA reads TGTGCCTGGAGCCAGACTAGCGGGGGTCATGAGCAGTTCTTC. Its translation is CAWSQTSGGHEQFF.

The chain has TRBV2 and TRBJ1-3; D is undetermined. The CDR3 is 16 amino acids. CDR1 and CDR2 from the germline V gene are SNHLY and FYNNEI. V was pared by 3 bases and J by 0 bases, with 12 bases between. The CDR3 sequence is CASSDTPGRSGNTIYF. Written as DNA, the CDR3 is TGTGCCAGCAGTGATACCCCTGGGCGCTCTGGAAACACCATATATTTT.

The gene calls are TRBV7-9 and TRBJ2-5; 8 nucleotides agree with TRBD1. The CDR3 extends over 14 amino acids. Germline V lookup: CDR1 SEHNR, CDR2 FQNEAQ (reference sequence). After removal of 5 bases from V and 5 bases from J, the junction contained 7 bases not matched to a gene. The CDR3 reads CASSQSGGAETQYF. CDR3 bases: TGTGCCAGCAGCCAATCAGGGGGCGCGGAGACCCAGTACTTC.

This clone is a singleton in its sample. V usage is TRBV27 and J usage is TRBJ1-5; 10 bases fit TRBD1. The length of the CDR3 is 16 residues. CDR1 is MNHEY, CDR2 SMNVEV, per germline (reference sequence). With V trimmed by 5 bases and J by 9 bases, 13 bases remained unmatched. The CDR3 DNA is TGTGCCAGCAGTAAAACCGGGACAGGGGTTGCGGGGCCCCAGCATTTT. It specifies CASSKTGTGVAGPQHF.

This rearrangement joins TRBV6-5 to TRBJ1-1; 8 bases line up with TRBD1. The ends lost 6 bases at V and 4 bases at J; junction bases unmatched: 10. The CDR3 spans 15 residues. The V gene's germline CDR1 is MNHEY and CDR2 SVGAGI. The CDR3 coding sequence is TGTGCCAGCAGCTTGGTACAGGGGGACGGCACTGAAGCTTTCTTT. Translation: CASSLVQGDGTEAFF.

This chain joins TRBV6-5 and TRBJ1-1; unclear D gene. The CDR3 spans 14 residues. Trimming pared 2 bases from V and 2 bases from J, leaving 9 bases between. Germline assignment: CDR1 MNHEY and CDR2 SVGAGI. CDR3 coding DNA: TGTGCCAGCAGTTACCTTTCTAGTAACACTGAAGCTTTCTTT. Translation: CASSYLSSNTEAFF.

The chain has TRBV5-1 and TRBJ2-3, with D perhaps TRBD2 (6 bases). CDR3 length: 15 amino acids. Germline values: CDR1 SGHRS, CDR2 YFSETQ. The V gene lost 2 bases and the J gene lost 2 bases, with 12 bases spanning the gap. This CDR3 reads CASSFSRGDTDTQYF. CDR3 coding DNA: TGCGCCAGCAGCTTCTCGCGGGGCGACACAGATACGCAGTATTTT.

The chain joins TRBV5-1 to TRBJ2-1; 9 bases agree with TRBD2. Germline V gene sequence: CDR1 SGHRS, CDR2 YFSETQ. This CDR3 has 16 residues. V was pared by 0 bases and J by 4 bases, with 5 bases of the junction left unmatched. The DNA of the CDR3 is TGCGCCAGCAGCTTGGTAGCGGGGGCTATTTACAATGAGCAGTTCTTC. This sequence encodes CASSLVAGAIYNEQFF.

J is TRBJ1-5 and V is TRBV19; TRBD1 matches at 8 bases. CDR1 is LNHDA and CDR2 is SQIVND in the germline V gene (reference sequence). After removal of 10 bases from V and 5 bases from J, the junction contained 10 bases not matched to a gene. The CDR3 loop spans 14 amino acids. CDR3 in amino acids: CATEPGTGYQPQHF. In DNA, the CDR3 is TGTGCCACGGAACCCGGGACAGGCTATCAGCCCCAGCATTTT.

The chain carries TRBV28 and TRBJ1-2, with D possibly matching TRBD1 (5 bases). The germline V gene encodes CDR1 MDHEN and CDR2 SYDVKM. The CDR3 is 13 amino acids. CDR3 sequence (DNA): TGTGCTCTTTCGGGGGGTTGGGACTATGGCTACACCTTC. Translating it yields CALSGGWDYGYTF.

The chain links TRBV9 to TRBJ1-1; D ambiguous. Deletions cut 1 base from V and 6 bases from J, with 13 bases between. CDR1 and CDR2 (germline): SGDLS, YYNGEE. CDR3 length: 14 residues. The CDR3 spells CASSVTSGGAEAFF. In DNA, the CDR3 is TGTGCCAGCAGCGTAACGTCAGGAGGAGCTGAAGCTTTCTTT.

The chain combines TRBV5-1 with TRBJ2-7; 8 bases agree with TRBD1. The CDR3 runs 11 residues. The V gene end was trimmed by 3 bases and the J gene end by 9 bases; junction bases not matched to a gene: 2. Germline assignment: CDR1 SGHRS and CDR2 YFSETQ. The CDR3 region is CASSSGQGQYF. The CDR3 DNA follows: TGCGCCAGCAGCTCAGGACAGGGGCAGTACTTC.

This chain joins TRBV6-1 and TRBJ2-5, with no clear D. With 8 bases removed from V and 7 bases from J, the gap between germline ends came to 20 bases. From germline, CDR1 is MNHNS and CDR2 SASEGT. The CDR3 sequence is 14 residues long. CDR3 region: CASREERYRGTQYF. The CDR3 DNA follows: TGTGCCAGCCGCGAAGAGAGGTACCGCGGGACCCAGTACTTC.

V is TRBV6-1 and J is TRBJ1-2; 12 bases map to TRBD1. V dropped 6 bases and J dropped 6; count of bases not matched to a gene: 5. The CDR3 contains 14 residues. Germline-derived CDR1 and CDR2 are MNHNS and SASEGT. The CDR3 DNA follows: TGTGCCAGCAGCCCGGGACAGGGGGCGGATGGCTACACCTTC. Protein product: CASSPGQGADGYTF.

The chain employs TRBV11-2 and TRBJ1-1; D is perhaps TRBD1 (6 bases). Germline loops: CDR1 SGHAT, CDR2 FQNNGV. This CDR3 spans 16 amino acids. V lost 0 bases and J 5 bases, leaving 16 bases between the germline ends. Written as DNA, the CDR3 is TGTGCCAGCAGCTTAGACCCGGCCAGGGGTCGAACTGAAGCTTTCTTT. This codes for CASSLDPARGRTEAFF.

In its sample, this clone was seen a few times. V and J are TRBV13 and TRBJ2-6, with 12 bases lining up with TRBD1. CDR3 length: 20 residues. J was trimmed by 2 bases and V by 2 bases; bases with no gene match: 10. Germline-derived CDR1 and CDR2 are PRHDT and FYEKMQ (reference sequence). CDR3 amino acids: CASSLSGPGQGAAGANVLTF. In DNA form, the CDR3 reads TGTGCCAGCAGCTTAAGTGGCCCGGGACAGGGGGCAGCTGGGGCCAACGTCCTGACTTTC.